This T cell receptor (beta chain) was retrieved from a study of early T cells in non-severe SARS-CoV-2 infection. In the study overall: It was bulk RNA from unsorted whole blood that was sequenced, and the chains were unpaired.

Findings of the study overall: Anti-spike CD8 responses were favored in VDJdb matching, and private and CD4 specificities were missed.

This CDR3 is built from 15 residues. Germline V gene data show CDR1 as SGHAT and CDR2 as FQNNGV. V gave up 5 bases and J gave up 9 bases; unmatched junction bases: 12. In the case of this clonotype: The antigen is undetermined.

Unique molecular identifiers were affixed to single, distinct cDNA molecules. Each CDR3 protein is one row after TCRdb ran MiXCR on the 5' RACE reads. The sample carries around 26,000 distinct CDR3 sequences, about 4% recorded once. What was sequenced was whole blood. The source of this sequence is an adult who was a healthcare worker with PCR-confirmed SARS-CoV-2 infection or an uninfected control (not recorded which). The V gene is TRBV11-2, the J gene TRBJ1-1; TRBD1 matches at 10 bases. CDR3 bases: TGTGCCAGCAGCGACGTTCGACAGGGGGCTGTGAAAGCTTTCTTT. As protein: CASSDVRQGAVKAFF.